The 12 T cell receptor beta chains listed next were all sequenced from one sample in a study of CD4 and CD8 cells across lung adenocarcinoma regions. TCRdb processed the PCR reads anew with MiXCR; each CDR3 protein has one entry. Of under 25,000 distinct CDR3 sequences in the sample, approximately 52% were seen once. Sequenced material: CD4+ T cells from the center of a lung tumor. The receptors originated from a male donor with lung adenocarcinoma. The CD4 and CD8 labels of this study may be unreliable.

CDR3 bases: TGCGCCAGCTCAGCGGGAGCCGGGGATGAGCAGTTCTTC. The encoded protein is CASSAGAGDEQFF. This chain joins TRBV10-1 and TRBJ2-1; 8 nucleotides match TRBD2. Looked up from germline, CDR1 is WNHNN and CDR2 is SYGVQD (reference sequence). The V and J ends lost 8 bases and 8 bases, in that order; junction bases with no gene match: 8. The CDR3 covers 13 residues.

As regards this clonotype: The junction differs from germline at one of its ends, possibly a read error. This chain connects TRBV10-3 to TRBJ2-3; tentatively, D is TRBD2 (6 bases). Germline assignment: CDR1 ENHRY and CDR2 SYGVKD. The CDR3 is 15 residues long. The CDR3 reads CARRLQSGSTETQYF. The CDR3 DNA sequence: TGTGCCCGGAGACTCCAGTCCGGGAGCACAGAGACGCAGTATTTT.

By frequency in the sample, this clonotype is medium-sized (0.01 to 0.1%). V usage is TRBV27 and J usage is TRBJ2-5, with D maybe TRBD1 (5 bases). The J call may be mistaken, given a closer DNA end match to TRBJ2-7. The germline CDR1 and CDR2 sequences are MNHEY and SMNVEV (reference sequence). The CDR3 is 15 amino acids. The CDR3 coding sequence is TGTGCCAGCAGTTATTTCGGACAAGGTGCGTCCGAGCAGTACTTC. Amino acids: CASSYFGQGASEQYF.

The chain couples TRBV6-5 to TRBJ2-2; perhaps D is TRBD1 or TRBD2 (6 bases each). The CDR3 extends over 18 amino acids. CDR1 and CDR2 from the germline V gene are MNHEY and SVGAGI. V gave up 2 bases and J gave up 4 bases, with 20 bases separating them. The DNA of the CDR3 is TGTGCCAGCAGTTACGCGGGACCAAGGAGAGGGGGCACCGGGGAGCTGTTTTTT. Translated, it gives CASSYAGPRRGGTGELFF.

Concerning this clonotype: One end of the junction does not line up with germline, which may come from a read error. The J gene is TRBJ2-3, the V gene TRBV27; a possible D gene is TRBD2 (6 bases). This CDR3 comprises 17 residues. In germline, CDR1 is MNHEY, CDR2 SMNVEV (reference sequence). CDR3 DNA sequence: TGTGCCAGCTGTGCGGGGCGAGGGGCTTGTGGCCAAGATACCCAGTACTTT. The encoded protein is CASCAGRGACGQDTQYF.

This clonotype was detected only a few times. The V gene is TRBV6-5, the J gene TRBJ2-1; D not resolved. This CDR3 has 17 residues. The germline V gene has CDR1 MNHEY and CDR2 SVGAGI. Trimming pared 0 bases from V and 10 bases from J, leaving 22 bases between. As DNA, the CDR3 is TGTGCCAGCAGTTACTCGAGCCGACTTCCAAATAACAGAGAGCAGTTCTTC. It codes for CASSYSSRLPNNREQFF.

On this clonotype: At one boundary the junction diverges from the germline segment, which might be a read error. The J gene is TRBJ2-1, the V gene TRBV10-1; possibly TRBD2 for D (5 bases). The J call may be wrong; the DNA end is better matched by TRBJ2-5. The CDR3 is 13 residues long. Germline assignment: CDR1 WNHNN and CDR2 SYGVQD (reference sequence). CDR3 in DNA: TGCGCCAGCGGTGGCCGGGAACAAGATACCCAGTACTTC. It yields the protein CASGGREQDTQYF.

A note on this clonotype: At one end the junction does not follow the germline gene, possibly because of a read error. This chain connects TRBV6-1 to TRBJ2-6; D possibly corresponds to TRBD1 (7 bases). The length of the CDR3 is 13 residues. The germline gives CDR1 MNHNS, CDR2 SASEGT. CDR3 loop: CASAQEGANVQYF. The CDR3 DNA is TGTGCCAGCGCCCAGGAGGGGGCCAACGTCCAGTATTTC.

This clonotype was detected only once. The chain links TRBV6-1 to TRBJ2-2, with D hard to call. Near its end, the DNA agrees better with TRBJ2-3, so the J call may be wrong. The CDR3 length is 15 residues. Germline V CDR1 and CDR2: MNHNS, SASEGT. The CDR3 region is CASRLQAGIPEEQYF. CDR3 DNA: TGTGCCAGCAGACTCCAGGCTGGAATTCCAGAGGAGCAGTATTTT.

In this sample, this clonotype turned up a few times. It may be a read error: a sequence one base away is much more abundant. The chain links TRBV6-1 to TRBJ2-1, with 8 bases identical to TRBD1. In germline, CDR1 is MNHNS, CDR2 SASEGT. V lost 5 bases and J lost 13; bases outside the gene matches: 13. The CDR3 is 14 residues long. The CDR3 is CASSPTGEVYIQFF. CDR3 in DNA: TGTGCCAGCAGTCCGACAGGGGAAGTATACATTCAGTTCTTC.

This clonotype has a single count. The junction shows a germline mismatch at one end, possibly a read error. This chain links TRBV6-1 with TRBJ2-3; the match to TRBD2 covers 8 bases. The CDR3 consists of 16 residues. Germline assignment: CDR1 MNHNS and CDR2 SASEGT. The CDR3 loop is CASAGIGGGVTETQYF. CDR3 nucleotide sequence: TGTGCCAGCGCGGGGATCGGGGGGGGCGTCACAGAGACGCAGTATTTT.

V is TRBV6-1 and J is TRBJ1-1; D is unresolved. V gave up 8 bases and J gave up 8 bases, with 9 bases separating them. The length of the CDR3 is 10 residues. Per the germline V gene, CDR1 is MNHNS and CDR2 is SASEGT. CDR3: CASSRREAFF. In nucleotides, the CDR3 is TGTGCCAGCTCGAGGAGAGAAGCTTTCTTT.